This record covers a single T cell receptor beta chain. The specificity of this receptor is unknown. It has no much larger one-base neighbor in the sample; base qualities were not kept. Deletion took 5 bases off V and 9 bases off J, with a span of 16 bases between the germline ends. The germline V gene encodes CDR1 SGHTA and CDR2 FQGNSA. Including the terminal cysteine and phenylalanine, the CDR3 comprises 13 residues. The read is trimmed to its CDR3 DNA, 39 bases read in frame from base 1. This entry is derived from a study of identical twins (TCRdb year 2016). Some background on the complete study: To test whether fetal clonotypes persist, the study used deep sequencing on TCR alpha and beta repertoires from monozygotic twins, unrelated adults of various ages, and cord blood. To rule out contamination, the twin experiments were replicated at different times with different library preparation protocols. Study-wide conclusions, independent of this receptor: Abundant cord blood beta clonotypes carried fewer insertions; young adult naive repertoires showed a weaker similar trend, while memory repertoires showed none. Recombination models systematically underestimated out-of-frame TCR alpha sharing in monozygotic twins but agreed with sharing between unrelated individuals. Because the same donors could not be followed over many years, the conclusions depended on cross-sectional statistical analysis. Out-of-frame TCR alpha sequences shared between twins showed an excess of low generation-probability sequences compared with coincidental sharing between unrelated individuals. The excess sharing between twins in beta out-of-frame sequences was weaker because fewer shared sequences reduced the signal-to-noise ratio. Zero-insertion analyses could be partly confounded by invariant T cells such as MAIT and iNKT, although diverse VJ usage argued against such confounding for most clonotypes.

Receptor amplification or capture employed 5' RACE. Sequencing used an Illumina HiSeq 2000. A universal primer binding site was introduced by template switching, and a unique molecular identifier was present in the final cDNA, enabling accurate counting of TCR cDNA molecules. Specific primers in the conserved constant-segment region were used to synthesize first-strand cDNA for TCR alpha and beta chains. Each cDNA library was double barcoded, with a SMART-Mk sample barcode plus Illumina barcodes, to control for contamination. Two successive PCR steps introduced TruSeq adapter sequences along with Illumina sample barcodes. The Illumina HiSeq platform was used with custom primers to sequence TCR alpha and beta cDNA libraries. The original pipeline was this. MiGEC was used to process raw reads and extract unique molecular identifiers, and MiXCR was used to find CDR3 positions. Recombination models were inferred per individual with the repgenHMM and IGoR tools using an EM algorithm. The analysis of shared clonotypes was done with the tcR package in R, with sharing normalized by the product of cloneset sizes. To study raw recombination without the effects of thymic and clonal selection, out-of-frame nonproductive sequences were analyzed. Using fastp trimming at Q25 and MiXCR clonotype assembly, TCRdb reanalyzed the public sequencing data and kept in-frame beta chains. Each CDR3 protein gets just one entry, which takes the most common genes and DNA from the rows behind it. The V and J calls here are based on TCRdb, not the publication. In all, the sample holds 690,000 or so distinct CDR3 sequences, and over 8.5% of those were seen once. The ten largest clones capture 0.75% to 1% of the sample.

Every donor in the study was a healthy Caucasian. The twin cohort consisted of three pairs of female monozygotic twins, all aged roughly 18 to 29 years. RNA for TCR libraries was isolated from peripheral blood mononuclear cells. These sequences were also reported in another study, on yellow fever vaccine responses in identical twins. Looking at the second paper: The T cell response to vaccination in identical twins was reported by the authors to appear partly convergent and partly personalized. The study precisely tracked vaccine-responding T cell clones in identical twins.

Recombination joined TRBV7-2 with TRBJ2-5; TRBD2 is a weak D gene call, 5 bases matching. This sequence was found in a woman aged 18-29 years in good health. Sequenced input: PBMCs. The CDR3 region: CASSPMEARPQYF. Read as DNA, the sequence is TGTGCCAGCAGCCCCATGGAGGCCCGGCCCCAGTACTTC.